This T cell receptor beta chain was profiled in a study of neurological immune-mediated disorders. V lost 4 bases, J lost 1 base, and 7 bases lay in between. Germline lookup yields CDR1 SGHTA and CDR2 FQGNSA. The CDR3 totals 13 residues. Time point denoted: longitudinal time-point 2. Unsorted libraries came from 2 million PBMCs stored at -80 °C. The authors made cDNA by 5'RACE with 10-nucleotide random UMIs. In TCRdb, the 5' RACE reads were re-called with MiXCR into one record per CDR3 protein. The sample shows some 87,000 distinct CDR3 sequences, under 15% of them seen only once. This clonotype was recorded many times.

The receptor comes from a female donor with HTLV-1-associated myelopathy (HAM/TSP). Sequences were obtained from PBMCs. V usage is TRBV7-2 and J usage is TRBJ1-1; D is undetermined. CDR3 coding DNA: TGTGCCAGCAGCTATTACAGGAACACTGAAGCTTTCTTT. Protein sequence: CASSYYRNTEAFF.